Each of the 10 T cell receptor beta chains below was sequenced from the same sample in a study of T-cell reconstitution after alpha-beta-depleted transplantation in children. The TCRbeta library was prepared with unique molecular identifiers. TCRdb reanalysed the PCR reads using MiXCR and keeps one entry per CDR3 protein. The sample has about 980,000 distinct CDR3 sequences, about 29% seen once; the top ten hold 28%. The sample was PBMCs, mostly from graft donor cells, taken 360 days after TCRalphabeta/CD19-depleted stem cell transplant. These receptors were taken from a boy under two years old who had a stem cell transplant for SCID, so the T cells may come from the graft donor.

The CDR3 nucleotides are TGTGCCAGCAGTTTATATGGGGCTAGCGGGGGGGCCCACGAGCAGTACTTC. Translated: CASSLYGASGGAHEQYF. This chain joins TRBV27 and TRBJ2-7, with 12 nucleotides matching TRBD2. The length of the CDR3 is 17 residues. Germline assignment: CDR1 MNHEY and CDR2 SMNVEV (reference sequence). The trim removed 1 base at V and 5 bases at J, leaving 9 bases unmatched.

The rearrangement links TRBV7-9 to TRBJ2-1; 8 bases agree with TRBD2. CDR3 size: 16 residues. The ends lost 0 bases at V and 7 bases at J; junction bases unmatched: 8. Per germline, CDR1 SEHNR and CDR2 FQNEAQ (reference sequence). Here the CDR3 DNA reads TGTGCCAGCAGCTTAGCGCCAGCGGGGGTATGGAATGAGCAGTTCTTC. Translating it yields CASSLAPAGVWNEQFF.

This chain connects TRBV24-1 to TRBJ2-1, with TRBD1 matching 9 bases. Trimming removed 4 bases from V and 3 bases from J; junction bases left unmatched: 3. Germline V gives CDR1 KGHDR, CDR2 SFDVKD. The CDR3 consists of 15 residues. CDR3 DNA sequence: TGTGCCACCAGTGAAGACAGGGGGGGCTACAATGAGCAGTTCTTC. It yields the protein CATSEDRGGYNEQFF.

The CDR3 protein is CASSLGLLAPTGELFF. The CDR3 DNA reads as TGCGCCAGCAGCTTGGGACTACTAGCGCCGACCGGGGAGCTGTTTTTT. The rearrangement uses TRBV5-1 and TRBJ2-2; 7 bases line up with TRBD2. The germline V gene encodes CDR1 SGHRS and CDR2 YFSETQ. This CDR3 is 16 amino acids long. Germline trimming cut 0 bases from V and 5 bases from J; bases unmatched to any gene: 7.

This clonotype showed up just a few times. The chain uses TRBV9 and TRBJ2-3; no firm D call. The CDR3 spans 15 residues. The V end was cut by 4 bases, the J end by 2 bases, with 14 bases between. The germline V gene has CDR1 SGDLS and CDR2 YYNGEE. The CDR3 is CASSPRDGYTDTQYF. In nucleotides, the CDR3 is TGTGCCAGCAGCCCACGAGATGGGTACACAGATACGCAGTATTTT.

This clonotype has only one observation. The chain recombines TRBV4-1 with TRBJ2-1, with 16 bases lining up with TRBD2. The germline gives CDR1 MGHRA, CDR2 YSYEKL. The CDR3 consists of 15 residues. The trim removed 4 bases at V and 12 bases at J, leaving 6 bases unmatched. The CDR3, as DNA: TGCGCCAGCAGCCCGGGACTAGCGGGGGGGAGTGGGCAGTTCTTC. It is translated as CASSPGLAGGSGQFF.

V is TRBV7-2 and J is TRBJ2-3; TRBD2 might be the D (6 bases). Germline-derived CDR1 and CDR2 are SGHTA and FQGNSA. CDR3 length: 16 amino acids. V lost 5 bases to trimming and J lost 0 bases, with 15 bases between them. As DNA, the CDR3 is TGTGCCAGCAGCCCCACGGCGCGGGGAAGCACAGATACGCAGTATTTT. Translating gives CASSPTARGSTDTQYF.

The rearrangement joins TRBV7-9 to TRBJ2-4; D uncertain. CDR1 and CDR2 from the germline V gene are SEHNR and FQNEAQ (reference sequence). The V gene lost 0 bases and the J gene lost 0 bases, with 12 bases spanning the gap. This CDR3 is 17 amino acids long. The CDR3 spells CASSLASARLAKNIQYF. CDR3 DNA: TGTGCCAGCAGCTTAGCGTCGGCAAGACTAGCCAAAAACATTCAGTACTTC.

The chain uses TRBV7-2 and TRBJ1-3; TRBD1 aligns across 8 bases. J gave up 0 bases and V 1 base, and 5 bases lay outside the gene matches. There are 17 residues in the CDR3. CDR1 SGHTA and CDR2 FQGNSA come from the germline V gene. In DNA, the CDR3 is TGTGCCAGCAGCTTAGTGGGACAGGAATACTCTGGAAACACCATATATTTT. Translating gives CASSLVGQEYSGNTIYF.

The chain carries TRBV20-1 and TRBJ2-1; weak D call: TRBD2 (6 bases). There are 15 residues in the CDR3. V dropped 0 bases and J dropped 2 bases, with 11 bases sitting between them. The germline V gene has CDR1 DFQATT and CDR2 SNEGSKA (reference sequence). CDR3 residues: CSARDGRRAYNEQFF. CDR3 sequence (DNA): TGCAGTGCTAGAGATGGGAGGAGGGCCTACAATGAGCAGTTCTTC.